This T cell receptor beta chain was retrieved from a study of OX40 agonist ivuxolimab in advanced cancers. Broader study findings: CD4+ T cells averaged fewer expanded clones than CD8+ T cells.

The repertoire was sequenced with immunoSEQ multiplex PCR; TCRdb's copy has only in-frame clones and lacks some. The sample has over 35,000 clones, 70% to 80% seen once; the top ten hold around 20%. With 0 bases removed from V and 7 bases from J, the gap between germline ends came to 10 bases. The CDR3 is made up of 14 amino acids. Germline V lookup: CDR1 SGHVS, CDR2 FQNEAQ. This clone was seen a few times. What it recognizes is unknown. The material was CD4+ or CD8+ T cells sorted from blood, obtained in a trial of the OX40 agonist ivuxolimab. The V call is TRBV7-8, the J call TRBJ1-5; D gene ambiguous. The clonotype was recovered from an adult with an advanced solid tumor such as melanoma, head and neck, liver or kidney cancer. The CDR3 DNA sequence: TGTGCCAGCAGCTTAGCAATTCGCTCGCAGCCCCAGCATTTT. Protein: CASSLAIRSQPQHF.